These T cell receptor beta chains were read from a single sample in a study of T cell repertoires in cytomegalovirus infection. The antigens these receptors bind are not known. MiXCR, run by TCRdb on the reads, gives a single entry per CDR3 protein. The profile shows approximately 500,000 distinct CDR3 sequences, roughly a third of them singletons. Sequenced here: cultured PBMCs, sampled from culture after CMV antigen stimulation. All receptors come from a human donor in good health (CMV status not recorded). Some clones in this sample may be carry-over from other donors' samples. Both conserved end residues are part of each CDR3. The D gene is left open where the match is weak. A row's size may be missing; if present it is once, few, many or a size class.

>TRBJ2-1|-|TRBD2|TRBV10-3
TGTGCCGCCCGGGAGGGCCGAGAGAATGAGCAGTTCTTC
CAAREGRENEQFF
>TRBJ2-3|-|-|TRBV7-2
TGTGCCAGCAGCCCCCCTCCGACGTTAAGCACAGATACGCAGTATTTT
CASSPPPTLSTDTQYF
>TRBJ2-1|many|TRBD2|TRBV7-2
TGTGCCAGCAGCTTAGCGGCTAGCGGGAGAGGTGAGCAGTTCTTC
CASSLAASGRGEQFF
>TRBJ2-1|-|TRBD2|TRBV11-2
TGTGCCAGCAGCATACTAGCGGGAAATCCCAATGAGCAGTTCTTC
CASSILAGNPNEQFF
>TRBJ2-7|few|TRBD1|TRBV28
TGTGCCGTACGGGACAGTGCCTACGAGCAGTACTTC
CAVRDSAYEQYF
>TRBJ2-1|-|TRBD2|TRBV20-1
TGCAGTGCTAGAAGACTAGCGAATGAGCAGTTCTTC
CSARRLANEQFF
>TRBJ2-1|-|TRBD2|TRBV20-1
TGCAGTGCGCCGGGACTAGCGGAGTACAATGAGCAGTTCTTC
CSAPGLAEYNEQFF
>TRBJ2-7|-|TRBD1|TRBV6-1
TGTGCCAGCGGAACAGGGGCTTACGAGCAGTACTTC
CASGTGAYEQYF
>TRBJ1-5|-|-|TRBV4-3
TGCGCCAGCAGCCAAGGGATAGTTGAGCCCCAGCATTTT
CASSQGIVEPQHF
>TRBJ1-4|once|-|TRBV11-2
TGTGCCAGCAGCTTAGCAGACAATGAAAAACTGTTTTTT
CASSLADNEKLFF
>TRBJ2-1|few|TRBD2|TRBV2
TGTGCCAGCAAAGGAGGGCTAGCGGGAGTGCATGAGCAGTTCTTC
CASKGGLAGVHEQFF
>TRBJ1-5|-|TRBD1|TRBV7-2
TGTGCCAGCAGCTTACTGACAGGGGCCTTTGGCAATCAGCCCCAGCATTTT
CASSLLTGAFGNQPQHF
>TRBJ2-2|-|-|TRBV11-2
TGTGCCAGCAGTATAGAAGCGGTTGTCACCGGGGAGCTGTTTTTT
CASSIEAVVTGELFF
>TRBJ2-1|once|TRBD1|TRBV29-1
TGCAGCGTTGATGGACAGGGGGTTTACAATGAGCAGTTCTTC
CSVDGQGVYNEQFF
>TRBJ2-1|-|TRBD1|TRBV6-1
TGTGCCAGCAGTGAGCACGACAGGGTGGCCAATGAGCAGTTCTTC
CASSEHDRVANEQFF
>TRBJ2-3|-|TRBD2|TRBV6-5
TGTGCCAGCAGCTATTCCGGGACTAGCGGACTCACAGATACGCAGTATTTT
CASSYSGTSGLTDTQYF
>TRBJ2-2|many|-|TRBV28
TGTGCCAGCAGTTTATCCGGCGGGGACACCGGGGAGCTGTTTTTT
CASSLSGGDTGELFF
>TRBJ1-5|few|TRBD1|TRBV19
TGTGCCAGTACGAACGGACAGGGAGTAAATCAGCCCCAGCATTTT
CASTNGQGVNQPQHF
>TRBJ2-7|-|-|TRBV15
TGTGCCACCAGCAGGCCCGGAAGGGGGGTGGACGAGCAGTACTTC
CATSRPGRGVDEQYF
>TRBJ2-3|few|TRBD1|TRBV28
TGTGCCAGCAGGGACAGGGGGCCTCGCACAGATACGCAGTATTTT
CASRDRGPRTDTQYF
>TRBJ1-5|-|TRBD1|TRBV6-6
TGTGCCAGCAGTCAGCCGACAGGGGTGGATCAGCCCCAGCATTTT
CASSQPTGVDQPQHF
>TRBJ1-2|-|TRBD1|TRBV24-1
TGTGCCACCAGTGATGGGGTCAGGGGGCCGTATGGCTACACCTTC
CATSDGVRGPYGYTF
>TRBJ2-3|many|TRBD2|TRBV7-2
TGTGCCAGCAGCTTAGTTAGGGCTAGCGGGGATAGTCCCCATACGCAGTATTTT
CASSLVRASGDSPHTQYF
>TRBJ2-4|few|TRBD1|TRBV9
TGTGCCAGCAGCCGACAGGGACCTCAAAACATTCAGTACTTC
CASSRQGPQNIQYF
>TRBJ1-5|few|-|TRBV28
TGTGCCAGCAGTTTAACTCAGCCCCAGCATTTT
CASSLTQPQHF
>TRBJ2-6|few|-|TRBV27
TGTGCCAGCAGTTCGACAGTCTCTGGGGCCAACGTCCTGACTTTC
CASSSTVSGANVLTF
>TRBJ2-1|few|-|TRBV7-6
TGTGCCAGCAAGGGTTTAGGGTCCTACAATGAGCAGTTCTTC
CASKGLGSYNEQFF
>TRBJ2-7|few|TRBD2|TRBV11-2
TGTGCCAGCAGCTCCCCGGGACTAGCGGGAAATGGCTACGAGCAGTACTTC
CASSSPGLAGNGYEQYF
>TRBJ2-7|-|TRBD2|TRBV7-3
TGTGCCAGCAGCACCTCTAGCGGGAGTCCCTACGAGCAGTACTTC
CASSTSSGSPYEQYF